The 24 T cell receptor beta chains reported below all come from one sample, sequenced in a study of OX40 agonist ivuxolimab in advanced cancers. Profiled with immunoSEQ multiplex PCR; TCRdb holds only in-frame clones, not every one. This sample has tens of thousands of clones; about 86% occur once, and the top ten carry nearly 4.5%. Sequences were derived from CD4+ or CD8+ T cells sorted from blood, sampled in a trial of the OX40 agonist ivuxolimab. The receptors were gathered from an adult with an advanced solid tumor such as melanoma, head and neck, liver or kidney cancer.

The chain joins TRBV25-1 to TRBJ2-3, with D possibly being TRBD2 (5 bases). V lost 3 bases and J 6 bases, leaving 19 bases between the germline ends. The germline V gene has CDR1 MGHDK and CDR2 SYGVNS. CDR3 size: 16 residues. The CDR3, as DNA: TGTGCCAGCAGTGAGCATGGGAGACGTGCGTTTGATACGCAGTATTTT. Residues: CASSEHGRRAFDTQYF.

The chain recombines TRBV21-1 with TRBJ2-7; TRBD1 reflects the table's D call only, with no check against the DNA. TRBV21-1 is designated a pseudogene. The CDR3 is 13 residues long. The CDR3 protein is CASSKVRGSEQYF. For the CDR3, the DNA is TGTGCCAGCAGCAAAGTTAGGGGTTCCGAGCAGTACTTC.

As to this clone: The junction differs from germline at one of its ends, possibly a read error. This chain uses TRBV28 with TRBJ1-3; unclear D gene. Germline V lookup: CDR1 MDHEN, CDR2 SYDVKM. The CDR3 runs 11 residues. The CDR3 protein is CWTESGNTIYF. The CDR3 bases are TGCTGGACGGAATCTGGAAACACCATATATTTT. The whole variable domain, remainder taken from reference TRBV28 and TRBJ1-3, is DVKVTQSSRYLVKRTGEKVFLECVQDMDHENMFWYRQDPGLGLRLIYFSYDVKMKEKGDIPEGYSVSREKKERFSLILESASTNQTSMYLCWTESGNTIYFGEGSWLTVV.

Regarding this clone: A read error is likely, as this CDR3 ends without the conserved phenylalanine or tryptophan. The chain links TRBV7-2 to TRBJ2-7, with D perhaps matching TRBD2 (5 bases). Germline-derived CDR1 and CDR2 are SGHTA and FQGNSA. Deletions cut 6 bases from V and 1 base from J, with 13 bases between. This CDR3 is 14 amino acids long. CDR3 sequence: CASRSKRESYEQYL. In DNA, the CDR3 is TGTGCCAGCAGAAGTAAGAGGGAGTCCTACGAGCAGTACCTC.

The chain recombines TRBV2 with TRBJ2-2, with 8 bases that match TRBD1. Per the germline V gene, CDR1 is SNHLY and CDR2 is FYNNEI. V was clipped by 4 bases and J by 5 bases; unmatched bases: 6. This CDR3 contains 15 residues. CDR3 DNA: TGTGCCAGCAGTGGATTTACAGGGGGGACCGGGGAGCTGTTTTTT. This codes for CASSGFTGGTGELFF.

Written as DNA, the CDR3 is TGTGCCAGCAGCTACTCTAGATTGGTAGGGTACCAAGAGACCCAGTACTTC. Protein product: CASSYSRLVGYQETQYF. V is TRBV7-9 and J is TRBJ2-5; no firm D call. V was trimmed by 4 bases and J by 0 bases, leaving 18 bases between them. The CDR3 contains 17 residues. Germline CDR1 reads SEHNR; CDR2 reads FQNEAQ (reference sequence).

The chain couples TRBV2 to TRBJ2-2; TRBD2 might be the D (5 bases). This CDR3 has 13 amino acids. Germline V gene lookup returns CDR1 SNHLY and CDR2 FYNNEI. Trimming took off 7 bases at V and 5 bases at J, with 11 bases between the two ends. The CDR3 reads CASTGEQTGELFF. The CDR3 DNA follows: TGTGCCAGCACCGGGGAGCAAACCGGGGAGCTGTTTTTT.

The chain joins TRBV28 to TRBJ1-1, with TRBD1 matching over 9 bases. There are 13 residues in the CDR3. The trim removed 3 bases at V and 10 bases at J, leaving 6 bases unmatched. The germline V gene has CDR1 MDHEN and CDR2 SYDVKM. Here the CDR3 DNA reads TGTGCCAGCAGTTTTGTCCAGGGACAGGGAGCTTTCTTT. Translation gives CASSFVQGQGAFF.

The chain links TRBV19 to TRBJ1-4; 7 bases are shared with TRBD1. Looked up from germline, CDR1 is LNHDA and CDR2 is SQIVND (reference sequence). After removal of 6 bases from V and 8 bases from J, the junction contained 9 bases not matched to a gene. The length of the CDR3 is 14 residues. CDR3 residues: CASRATGVEEKLFF. CDR3 nucleotide sequence: TGTGCCAGTAGGGCAACAGGGGTAGAAGAAAAACTGTTTTTT.

The V call is TRBV19, the J call TRBJ1-1; D unresolved. The CDR3 consists of 13 residues. Germline CDR1 is LNHDA and CDR2 is SQIVND (reference sequence). V was clipped by 0 bases and J by 8 bases, with 10 bases between them. The CDR3 loop reads CASSIDTTSEAFF. In DNA, the CDR3 is TGTGCCAGTAGTATAGATACGACATCCGAAGCTTTCTTT.

This clone was counted a few times. The chain uses TRBV6-1 and TRBJ2-1; the D gene is possibly TRBD1 (6 bases). Germline loops: CDR1 MNHNS, CDR2 SASEGT. Trimming stripped 0 bases from V and 11 bases from J, with 14 bases between. This CDR3 region has 14 residues. This chain's CDR3 is CASSEAKGTGKQFF. CDR3 coding DNA: TGTGCCAGCAGTGAAGCGAAAGGAACAGGGAAGCAGTTCTTC.

J is TRBJ2-1 and V is TRBV5-1; D gene uncertain. CDR1 is SGHRS and CDR2 is YFSETQ in the germline V gene. Trimming took 0 bases from V and 0 from J, leaving 7 bases between them. The CDR3 spans 15 residues. CDR3 in amino acids: CASSLEQSSYNEQFF. The CDR3 nucleotides are TGCGCCAGCAGCTTGGAACAGAGCTCCTACAATGAGCAGTTCTTC. Full variable domain (remainder filled in from reference TRBV5-1 and TRBJ2-1): KAGVTQTPRYLIKTRGQQVTLSCSPISGHRSVSWYQQTPGQGLQFLFEYFSETQRNKGNFPGRFSGRQFSNSRSEMNVSTLELGDSALYLCASSLEQSSYNEQFFGPGTRLTVL.

V and J are TRBV9 and TRBJ2-2; D is perhaps TRBD1 (6 bases). Germline CDR1 and CDR2: SGDLS and YYNGEE. This CDR3 is built from 15 residues. V gave up 1 base and J gave up 2 bases, with 9 bases separating them. The CDR3 is CASSVLQGNTGELFF. The CDR3 DNA sequence: TGTGCCAGCAGCGTACTACAGGGTAACACCGGGGAGCTGTTTTTT.

V gene TRBV9 combines with J gene TRBJ2-5; D may be TRBD2 (5 bases). Germline V lookup: CDR1 SGDLS, CDR2 YYNGEE. This CDR3 has 16 residues. Trimming removed 5 bases from V and 2 bases from J, with 19 bases in between. The CDR3 coding sequence is TGTGCCAGCAGGCCTGTCGAGGGAGCGATGCAAGAGACCCAGTACTTC. Amino acids: CASRPVEGAMQETQYF.

As regards this clone: This specimen includes other DNA sequences encoding the same CDR3. This chain links TRBV20-1 with TRBJ2-3, with D unresolved. V was clipped by 3 bases and J by 6 bases, with 4 bases between them. The CDR3 runs to 10 residues. CDR1 is DFQATT and CDR2 is SNEGSKA in the germline V gene (reference sequence). The CDR3, as DNA: TGCAGTGCTAGGCGTGATACGCAGTATTTT. Amino acid sequence: CSARRDTQYF.

This clone has only a few counts. The V gene is TRBV4-1, the J gene TRBJ1-5; 7 bases map to TRBD1. The ends lost 1 base at V and 7 bases at J; junction bases unmatched: 7. Germline CDR1 MGHRA, CDR2 YSYEKL. CDR3 length: 15 amino acids. CDR3 residues: CASSQVQGSNQPQHF. In DNA, the CDR3 is TGCGCCAGCAGCCAAGTACAGGGGTCGAACCAGCCCCAGCATTTT.

Only a few counts were recorded for this clone. The chain joins TRBV9 to TRBJ1-1, with D unclear. The V gene's germline CDR1 is SGDLS and CDR2 YYNGEE. CDR3 length: 13 amino acids. V dropped 0 bases and J dropped 8 bases, with 11 bases sitting between them. The CDR3 protein is CASSVGPGGEAFF. The CDR3 coding sequence is TGTGCCAGCAGCGTAGGGCCTGGTGGGGAAGCTTTCTTT. The variable domain in full, with the rest retrieved from reference TRBV9 and TRBJ1-1, is DSGVTQTPKHLITATGQRVTLRCSPRSGDLSVYWYQQSLDQGLQFLIQYYNGEERAKGNILERFSAQQFPDLHSELNLSSLELGDSALYFCASSVGPGGEAFFGQGTRLTVV.

This chain connects TRBV28 to TRBJ2-7; D could derive from TRBD1 or TRBD2 (5 bases each). This CDR3 has 13 amino acids. Germline V gene data show CDR1 as MDHEN and CDR2 as SYDVKM. V was shortened by 3 bases and J by 5 bases, with 11 bases between the two germline ends. The CDR3 region is CASSFGQGHEQYF. CDR3 DNA sequence: TGTGCCAGCAGTTTCGGGCAGGGACACGAGCAGTACTTC.

The rearrangement joins TRBV5-1 to TRBJ2-2; D is possibly TRBD1 (6 bases). Germline CDR1 is SGHRS and CDR2 is YFSETQ. The V gene lost 2 bases and the J gene lost 6 bases, with 8 bases spanning the gap. The CDR3 runs to 13 residues. The CDR3 reads CASSLGGAGELFF. The CDR3, as DNA: TGCGCCAGCAGCTTAGGGGGAGCCGGGGAGCTGTTTTTT.

The chain combines TRBV11-3 with TRBJ2-1, with 12 bases lining up with TRBD2. CDR3 length: 18 residues. Germline V gene lookup returns CDR1 SGHNT and CDR2 YENEEA. V dropped 1 base and J dropped 8; count of bases not matched to a gene: 12. The CDR3 loop reads CASSLGSTSGGNGDEQFF. The CDR3, as DNA: TGTGCCAGCAGCTTAGGTTCGACTAGCGGGGGAAATGGCGATGAGCAGTTCTTC.

Concerning this clone itself: One end of the junction varies from germline; a read error may be responsible. The chain employs TRBV7-7 and TRBJ2-5, with D unresolved. CDR3 length: 13 amino acids. The germline V gene has CDR1 SSHAT and CDR2 FNYEAQ (reference sequence). The CDR3 DNA is TGTGCTAGCAGCTTTGACCCCTTAGGGACCCAGTACTTC. Its protein product is CASSFDPLGTQYF.

The rearrangement joins TRBV19 to TRBJ2-5; D ambiguous. There are 14 residues in the CDR3. Germline-derived CDR1 and CDR2 are LNHDA and SQIVND (reference sequence). Trimming pared 3 bases from V and 3 bases from J, leaving 11 bases between. CDR3 sequence reads: CASSISPRKETQYF. CDR3 DNA sequence: TGTGCCAGTAGTATTAGCCCCAGAAAAGAGACCCAGTACTTC.

This clone was picked up a small number of times. The V gene is TRBV7-2, the J gene TRBJ1-2; D unclear. The V gene's germline CDR1 is SGHTA and CDR2 FQGNSA. The CDR3 is 12 residues long. Trimming removed 2 bases from V and 4 bases from J, with 5 bases in between. The DNA for the CDR3 is TGTGCCAGCAGCTTATCACGCTATGGCTACACCTTC. Its protein product is CASSLSRYGYTF.

The chain joins TRBV14 to TRBJ2-5; no clear D gene. The V end lost 1 base, the J end lost 2 bases, and 11 bases lay between the germline ends. Germline V gene sequence: CDR1 SGHDN, CDR2 FVKESK. The CDR3 covers 15 residues. The CDR3 spells CASSQALRFQETQYF. CDR3 DNA sequence: TGTGCCAGCAGCCAAGCTCTCAGATTTCAAGAGACCCAGTACTTC.